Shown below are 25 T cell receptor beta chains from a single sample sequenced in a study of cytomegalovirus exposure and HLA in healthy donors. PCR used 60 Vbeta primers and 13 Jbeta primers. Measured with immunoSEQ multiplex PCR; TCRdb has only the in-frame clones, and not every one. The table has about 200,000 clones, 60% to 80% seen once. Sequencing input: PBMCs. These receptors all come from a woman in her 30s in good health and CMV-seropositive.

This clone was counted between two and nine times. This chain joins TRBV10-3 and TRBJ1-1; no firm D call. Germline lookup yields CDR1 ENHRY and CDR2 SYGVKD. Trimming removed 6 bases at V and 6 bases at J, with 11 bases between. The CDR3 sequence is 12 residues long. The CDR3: CAIREPPSEAFF. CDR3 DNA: TGTGCCATCAGGGAGCCCCCGTCTGAAGCTTTCTTT.

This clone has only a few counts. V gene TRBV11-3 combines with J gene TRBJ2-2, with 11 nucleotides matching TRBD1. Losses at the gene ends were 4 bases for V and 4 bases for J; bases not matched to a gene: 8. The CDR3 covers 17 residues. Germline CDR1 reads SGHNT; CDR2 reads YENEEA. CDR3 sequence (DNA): TGTGCCAGCAGCTCATCGGGACAGGGGGTTCGCACCGGGGAGCTGTTTTTT. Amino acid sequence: CASSSSGQGVRTGELFF.

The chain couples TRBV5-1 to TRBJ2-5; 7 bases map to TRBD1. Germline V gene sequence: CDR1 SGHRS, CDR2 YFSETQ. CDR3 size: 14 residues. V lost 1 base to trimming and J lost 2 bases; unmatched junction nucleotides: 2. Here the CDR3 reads CASSLSGQQETQYF. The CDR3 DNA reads TGCGCCAGCAGCTTGTCGGGACAGCAAGAGACCCAGTACTTC.

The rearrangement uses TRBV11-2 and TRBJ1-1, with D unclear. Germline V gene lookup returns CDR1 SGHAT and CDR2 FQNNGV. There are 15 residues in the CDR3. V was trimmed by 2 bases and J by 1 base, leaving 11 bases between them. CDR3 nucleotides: TGTGCCAGCAGCTTACGGGGTAACAAGAACACTGAAGCTTTCTTT. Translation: CASSLRGNKNTEAFF.

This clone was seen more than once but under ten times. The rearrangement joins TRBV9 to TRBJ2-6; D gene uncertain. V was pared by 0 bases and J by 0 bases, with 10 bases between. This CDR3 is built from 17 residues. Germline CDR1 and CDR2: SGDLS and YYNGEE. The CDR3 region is CASSVAGLSSGANVLTF. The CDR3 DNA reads TGTGCCAGCAGCGTAGCAGGTTTGTCCTCTGGGGCCAACGTCCTGACTTTC.

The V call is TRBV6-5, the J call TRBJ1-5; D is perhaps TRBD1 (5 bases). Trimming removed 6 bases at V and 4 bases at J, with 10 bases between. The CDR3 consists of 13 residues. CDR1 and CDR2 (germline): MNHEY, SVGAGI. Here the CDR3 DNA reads TGTGCCAGCAGGGTAGACAGAAATCAGCCCCAGCATTTT. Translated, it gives CASRVDRNQPQHF.

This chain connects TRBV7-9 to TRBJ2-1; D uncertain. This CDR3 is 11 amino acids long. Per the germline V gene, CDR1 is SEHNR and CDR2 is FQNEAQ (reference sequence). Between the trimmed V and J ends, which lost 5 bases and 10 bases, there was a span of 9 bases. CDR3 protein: CASSESWEQFF. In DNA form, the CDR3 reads TGTGCCAGCAGCGAGAGTTGGGAGCAGTTCTTC.

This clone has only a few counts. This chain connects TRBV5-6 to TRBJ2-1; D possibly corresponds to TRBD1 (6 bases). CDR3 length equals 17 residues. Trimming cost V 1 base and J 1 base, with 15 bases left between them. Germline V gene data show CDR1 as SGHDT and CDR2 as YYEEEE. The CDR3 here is CASSLNGGFSSYNEQFF. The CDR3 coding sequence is TGTGCCAGCAGCTTGAATGGGGGCTTTAGTTCCTACAATGAGCAGTTCTTC.

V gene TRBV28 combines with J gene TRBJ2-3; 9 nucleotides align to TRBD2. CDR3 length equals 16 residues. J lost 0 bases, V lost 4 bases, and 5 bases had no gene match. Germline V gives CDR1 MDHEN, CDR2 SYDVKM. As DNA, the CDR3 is TGTGCCAGCAGTTCCTCTAGCGGGACCAGCACAGATACGCAGTATTTT. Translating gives CASSSSSGTSTDTQYF.

The CDR3 DNA reads as TGTGCCAGCTCACCACTTCGCGGTCGTAATGAGCAGTTCTTC. It encodes CASSPLRGRNEQFF. The V gene is TRBV18, the J gene TRBJ2-1; D gene ambiguous. The CDR3 length is 14 residues. From germline, CDR1 is KGHSH and CDR2 LQKENI. Trimming removed 1 base from V and 7 bases from J, with 11 bases in between.

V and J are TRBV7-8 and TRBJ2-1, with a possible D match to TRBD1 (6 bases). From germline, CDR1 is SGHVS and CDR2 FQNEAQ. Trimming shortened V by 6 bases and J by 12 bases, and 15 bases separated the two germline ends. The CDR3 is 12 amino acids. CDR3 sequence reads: CASRIRGSGQFF. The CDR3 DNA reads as TGTGCCAGCAGGATTAGGGGGTCGGGGCAGTTCTTC.

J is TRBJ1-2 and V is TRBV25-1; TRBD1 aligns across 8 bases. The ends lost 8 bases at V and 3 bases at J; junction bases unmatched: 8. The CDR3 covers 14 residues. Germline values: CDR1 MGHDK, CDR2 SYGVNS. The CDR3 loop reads CASATGGGYYGYTF. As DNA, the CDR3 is TGTGCCAGCGCTACAGGGGGTGGGTACTATGGCTACACCTTC.

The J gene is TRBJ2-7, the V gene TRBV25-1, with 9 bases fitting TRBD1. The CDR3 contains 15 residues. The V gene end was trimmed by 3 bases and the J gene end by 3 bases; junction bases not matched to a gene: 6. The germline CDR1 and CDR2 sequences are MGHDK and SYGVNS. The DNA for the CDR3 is TGTGCCAGCAGTGACCCCGGGACAGGGTTCTACGAGCAGTACTTC. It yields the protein CASSDPGTGFYEQYF.

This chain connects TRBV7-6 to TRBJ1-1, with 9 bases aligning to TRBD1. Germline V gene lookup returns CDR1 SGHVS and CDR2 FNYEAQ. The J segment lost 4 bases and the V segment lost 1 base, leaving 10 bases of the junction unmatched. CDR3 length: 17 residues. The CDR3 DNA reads TGTGCCAGCAGCTTAGATACAGGGGGCGCAAAGTTCACTGAAGCTTTCTTT. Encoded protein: CASSLDTGGAKFTEAFF.

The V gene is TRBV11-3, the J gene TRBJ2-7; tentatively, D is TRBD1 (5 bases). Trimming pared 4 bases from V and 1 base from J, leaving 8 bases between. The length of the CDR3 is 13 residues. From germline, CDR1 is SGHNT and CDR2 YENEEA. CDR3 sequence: CASSSDSSYEQYF. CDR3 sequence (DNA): TGTGCCAGCAGCTCAGACAGTTCCTACGAGCAGTACTTC.

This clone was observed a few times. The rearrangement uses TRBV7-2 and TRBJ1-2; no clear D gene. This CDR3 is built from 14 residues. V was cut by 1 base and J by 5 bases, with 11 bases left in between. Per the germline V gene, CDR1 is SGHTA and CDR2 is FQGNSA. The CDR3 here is CASSLGVGVYGYTF. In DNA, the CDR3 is TGTGCCAGCAGCTTAGGAGTGGGAGTTTATGGCTACACCTTC.

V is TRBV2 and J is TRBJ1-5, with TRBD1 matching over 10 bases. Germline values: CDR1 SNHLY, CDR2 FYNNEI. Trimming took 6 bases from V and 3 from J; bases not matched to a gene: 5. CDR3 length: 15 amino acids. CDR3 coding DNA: TGTGCCAGCAGGGGGGACAGGGGACACAATCAGCCCCAGCATTTT. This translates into CASRGDRGHNQPQHF.

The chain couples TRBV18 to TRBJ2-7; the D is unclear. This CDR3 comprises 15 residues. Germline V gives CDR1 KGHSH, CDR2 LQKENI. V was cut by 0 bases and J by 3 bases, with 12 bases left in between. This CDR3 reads CASSPPSLDSYEQYF. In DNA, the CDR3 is TGTGCCAGCTCACCACCCTCGCTAGATAGCTACGAGCAGTACTTC.

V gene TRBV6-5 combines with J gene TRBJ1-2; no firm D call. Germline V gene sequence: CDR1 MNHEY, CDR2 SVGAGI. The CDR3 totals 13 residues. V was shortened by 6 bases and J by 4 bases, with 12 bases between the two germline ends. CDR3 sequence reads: CASSRAEIYGYTF. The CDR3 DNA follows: TGTGCCAGCAGCCGCGCCGAGATCTATGGCTACACCTTC.

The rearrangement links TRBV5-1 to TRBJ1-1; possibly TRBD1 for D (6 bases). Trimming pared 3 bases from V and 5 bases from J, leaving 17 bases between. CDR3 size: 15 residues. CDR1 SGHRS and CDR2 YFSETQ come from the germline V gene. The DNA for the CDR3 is TGCGCCAGCAGCTCCCTGACGACCGGGACAACTGAAGCTTTCTTT. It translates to CASSSLTTGTTEAFF.

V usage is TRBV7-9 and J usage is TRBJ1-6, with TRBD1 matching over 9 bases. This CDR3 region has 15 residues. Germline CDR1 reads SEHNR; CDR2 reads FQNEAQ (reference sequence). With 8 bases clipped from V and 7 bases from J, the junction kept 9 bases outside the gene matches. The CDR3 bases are TGTGCCAGCCTTGCCTCGGGACAGGGAAATTCACCCCTCCACTTT. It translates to CASLASGQGNSPLHF.

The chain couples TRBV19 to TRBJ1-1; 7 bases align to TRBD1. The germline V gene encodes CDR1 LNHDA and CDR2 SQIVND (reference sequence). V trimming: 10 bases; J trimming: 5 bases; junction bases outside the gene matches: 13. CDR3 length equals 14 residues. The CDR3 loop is CATRDRQMGTEAFF. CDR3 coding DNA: TGTGCCACACGGGACAGACAGATGGGGACTGAAGCTTTCTTT.

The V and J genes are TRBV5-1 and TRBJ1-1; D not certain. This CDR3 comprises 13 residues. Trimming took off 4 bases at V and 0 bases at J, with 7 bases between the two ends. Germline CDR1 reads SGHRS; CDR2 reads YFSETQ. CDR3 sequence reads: CASSVGMNTEAFF. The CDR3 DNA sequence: TGCGCCAGCAGCGTCGGGATGAACACTGAAGCTTTCTTT. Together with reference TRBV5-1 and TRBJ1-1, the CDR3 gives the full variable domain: KAGVTQTPRYLIKTRGQQVTLSCSPISGHRSVSWYQQTPGQGLQFLFEYFSETQRNKGNFPGRFSGRQFSNSRSEMNVSTLELGDSALYLCASSVGMNTEAFFGQGTRLTVV.

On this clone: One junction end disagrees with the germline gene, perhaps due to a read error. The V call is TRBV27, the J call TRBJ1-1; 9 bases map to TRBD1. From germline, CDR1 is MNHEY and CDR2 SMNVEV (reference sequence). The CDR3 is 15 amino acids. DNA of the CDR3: TGTGCCAGCAGTCTATCCGGGACAGGGCGGACTGAAGCTTTCTTT. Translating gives CASSLSGTGRTEAFF.

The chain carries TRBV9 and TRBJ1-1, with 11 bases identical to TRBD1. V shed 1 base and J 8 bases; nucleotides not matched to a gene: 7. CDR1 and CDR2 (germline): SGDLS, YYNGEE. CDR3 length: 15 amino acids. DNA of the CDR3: TGTGCCAGCAGCGTAACGGGACAGGGGGGGGTGGAAGCTTTCTTT. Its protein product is CASSVTGQGGVEAFF.